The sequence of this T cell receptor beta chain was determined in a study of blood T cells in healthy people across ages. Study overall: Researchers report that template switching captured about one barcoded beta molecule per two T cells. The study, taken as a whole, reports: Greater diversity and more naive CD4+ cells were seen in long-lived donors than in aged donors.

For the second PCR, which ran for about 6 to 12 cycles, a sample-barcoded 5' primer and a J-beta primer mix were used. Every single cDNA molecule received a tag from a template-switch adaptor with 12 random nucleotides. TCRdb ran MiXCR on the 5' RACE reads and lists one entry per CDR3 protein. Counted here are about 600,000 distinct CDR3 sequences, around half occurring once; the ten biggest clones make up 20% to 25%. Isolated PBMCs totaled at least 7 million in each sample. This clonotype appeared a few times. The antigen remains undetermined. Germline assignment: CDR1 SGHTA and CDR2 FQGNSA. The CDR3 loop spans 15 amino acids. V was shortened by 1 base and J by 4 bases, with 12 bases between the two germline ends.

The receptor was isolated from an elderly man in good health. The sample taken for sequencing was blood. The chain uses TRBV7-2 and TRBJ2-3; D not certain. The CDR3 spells CASSLVALPSDTQYF. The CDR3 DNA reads TGTGCCAGCAGCTTAGTGGCCCTGCCCTCAGATACGCAGTATTTT. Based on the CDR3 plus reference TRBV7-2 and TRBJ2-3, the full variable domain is GAGVSQSPSNKVTEKGKDVELRCDPISGHTALYWYRQSLGQGLEFLIYFQGNSAPDKSGLPSDRFSAERTGGSVSTLTIQRTQQEDSAVYLCASSLVALPSDTQYFGPGTRLTVL.